A selection of T cell receptor beta chains follows, all from one sample in a study of cytomegalovirus exposure and HLA in healthy donors. Assay used: immunoSEQ multiplex PCR; TCRdb lists only in-frame clones, some missing. The repertoire consists of about 130,000 clones, with around 80% occurring once and the leading ten covering roughly 5%. Source material: PBMCs. The source of these receptors is a man aged 25-45 years in good health and CMV-seronegative. CDR3s include the opening cysteine and the closing phenylalanine or tryptophan. A D gene is named only where the DNA matches it firmly. Not every row has a clone size; where given, it reads once, few, many or a size class.

V gene,clone size,J gene,D gene,CDR3 DNA,CDR3 protein
TRBV18,.,TRBJ2-2,TRBD2,TGTGCCAGCTCACCCGGACTAGCGGGCCCGAACACCGGGGAGCTGTTTTTT,CASSPGLAGPNTGELFF
TRBV7-9,once,TRBJ2-1,.,TGTGCCAGCAGCATGGATGGGGGCCAGCCCACTGAGCAGTTCTTC,CASSMDGGQPTEQFF
TRBV6-5,.,TRBJ1-3,.,TGTGCCAGCAGCCCCGGGGGCTCTGGAAACACCATATATTTT,CASSPGGSGNTIYF
TRBV13,.,TRBJ2-5,.,TGTGCCAGCAGCTCAGGAGGCTCCGGGGAGGAGACCCAGTACTTC,CASSSGGSGEETQYF
TRBV7-2,.,TRBJ2-2,TRBD2,TGTGCCAGCAGCTCCTCAGCGGGAGTTACCGGGGAGCTGTTTTTT,CASSSSAGVTGELFF
TRBV29-1,.,TRBJ1-2,TRBD1,TGCAGCGTGGCCACCGGGACAGGTCCCCGGGACTATGGCTACACCTTC,CSVATGTGPRDYGYTF
TRBV4-1,.,TRBJ2-2,.,TGCGCCAGCAGCCAAGAGAGAATGAACACAGGTGAGCTGTTTTTT,CASSQERMNTGELFF
TRBV30,.,TRBJ2-7,.,TGTGCCTGGAGAGGCCAGGGGCAACTCCACGAGCAGTACTTC,CAWRGQGQLHEQYF
TRBV5-1,.,TRBJ2-1,TRBD2,TGCGCCAGCAGGTCCTCCGGGACTAGCGGGAGAACTGAGCAGTTCTTC,CASRSSGTSGRTEQFF
TRBV9,.,TRBJ2-1,.,TGTGCCAGCAGCGTAGCCGAGGGCTCGCCCAATGAGCAGTTCTTC,CASSVAEGSPNEQFF
TRBV9,.,TRBJ1-3,.,TGTGCCAGCAGCGTAGAAGGGACACCAGGAAACACCATATATTTT,CASSVEGTPGNTIYF
TRBV7-6,.,TRBJ1-1,.,TGTGCCAGCAGCTTAGTTGGTGAGATGAACACTGAAGCTTTCTTT,CASSLVGEMNTEAFF
TRBV6-5,.,TRBJ2-1,TRBD2,TGTGCCAGCAGTTATGGCGGGAGGGCTTATGAGCAGTTCTTC,CASSYGGRAYEQFF
TRBV5-5,.,TRBJ1-2,.,TGTGCCAGCAGCTTTGAGGTCTATGGCTACACCTTC,CASSFEVYGYTF
TRBV6-5,once,TRBJ2-5,TRBD2,TGTGCCAGCAAAGTAAGACTAGCTGGGCAAGAGACCCAGTACTTC,CASKVRLAGQETQYF
TRBV6-5,.,TRBJ2-7,.,TGTGCCAGCAGCAACAGGGCAGACGAGCAGTACTTC,CASSNRADEQYF
TRBV5-6,.,TRBJ2-7,.,TGTGCCAGCAGGGGCAGGGTATACGAGCAGTACTTC,CASRGRVYEQYF
TRBV5-1,.,TRBJ2-7,.,TGCGCCAGCAGCGTCACGGGGGTCTCATACGAGCAGTACTTC,CASSVTGVSYEQYF
TRBV25-1,.,TRBJ1-6,TRBD1,TGTGCCAGCAGTGAATCGGACAGGGGAAGATCACCCCTCCACTTT,CASSESDRGRSPLHF
TRBV7-7,.,TRBJ2-6,TRBD1,TGTGCTAGCAGCTTAGTTCGCCATAACCCCGGGACAGGAGGCTCTGGGGCCAACGTCCTGACTTTC,CASSLVRHNPGTGGSGANVLTF
TRBV4-3,.,TRBJ2-7,.,TGCGCCAGCAGCCAAGGCCCGTACAACTACGAGCAGTACTTC,CASSQGPYNYEQYF
TRBV28,.,TRBJ2-7,TRBD2,TGTGCCAGCAGTTTATCGGCTAGCGGGAGGGCTAACTCCTACGAGCAGTACTTC,CASSLSASGRANSYEQYF
TRBV7-2,.,TRBJ1-1,.,TGTGCCAGCAGCTCATACAACGCTGAAGCTTTCTTT,CASSSYNAEAFF
TRBV7-2,.,TRBJ1-5,.,TGTGCCAGCAGCTTAGATCGCGGGGGCGTGAATCAGCCCCAGCATTTT,CASSLDRGGVNQPQHF
TRBV6-1,.,TRBJ2-2,.,TGTGCCAGCAGGCCGGGACTTTCCACCGGGGAGCTGTTTTTT,CASRPGLSTGELFF
TRBV19,.,TRBJ1-1,TRBD1,TGTGCCAGTAGTATCGGGGGACAGGGGCGATTTGTAAGTGAAGCTTTCTTT,CASSIGGQGRFVSEAFF
TRBV4-2,.,TRBJ2-5,.,TGTGCCAGCAGCCAACGACTGTCCCGGGACAACCAAGAGACCCAGTACTTC,CASSQRLSRDNQETQYF
TRBV9,.,TRBJ2-1,.,TGTGCCAGCAGCCCCGGACTGGGTGGATATGAGCAGTTCTTC,CASSPGLGGYEQFF
TRBV6-1,.,TRBJ2-2,.,TGTGCCAGCAGTGGGAGGTTCTCCACCGGGGAGCTGTTTTTT,CASSGRFSTGELFF
TRBV7-9,.,TRBJ2-2,TRBD2,TGTGCCAGCAGCTTTTTAGCGGGGGCCAACACCGGGGAGCTGTTTTTT,CASSFLAGANTGELFF
TRBV18,few,TRBJ2-1,.,TGTGCCAGCTCACCCTATCAGGGGCCCTACAATGAGCAGTTCTTC,CASSPYQGPYNEQFF
TRBV21-1,.,TRBJ2-7,.,TGTGCCAGCAGCAGACGGGACAGCTCCTACGAGCAGTACTTC,CASSRRDSSYEQYF
TRBV9,.,TRBJ2-7,TRBD1,TGTGCCAGCAGCCCAGGGGGCGAGCTCACCATGCAGTACTTC,CASSPGGELTMQYF
TRBV5-6,.,TRBJ2-4,TRBD2,TGTGCCAGCAGCTTCTTCAGGGCGGGGGAACTGAAAAACATTCAGTACTTC,CASSFFRAGELKNIQYF
TRBV5-4,.,TRBJ1-4,.,TGTGCCAGCAGCTTCGGAGGGAATGAAAAACTGTTTTTT,CASSFGGNEKLFF
TRBV29-1,.,TRBJ1-4,.,TGCAGCGTTGAAGTTAGGGGGGGCGGTGAAAAACTGTTTTTT,CSVEVRGGGEKLFF
TRBV7-2,.,TRBJ1-2,.,TGTGCCAGCAGCAGACCGGGGTTGGGCTATGGCTACACCTTC,CASSRPGLGYGYTF
TRBV5-4,few,TRBJ2-1,TRBD2,TGTGCCAGCAGCTTGGCGAGCGGGGGGGCCTACAATGAGCAGTTCTTC,CASSLASGGAYNEQFF
TRBV28,.,TRBJ2-2,TRBD1,TGTGCTTACAGGGGGTACGCCGGGGAGCTGTTTTTT,CAYRGYAGELFF
TRBV10-3,.,TRBJ2-7,TRBD1,TGTGCCATCAGTGATAGACAGGGGGCTTCCTGGGGCTCCTACGAGCAGTACTTC,CAISDRQGASWGSYEQYF
TRBV7-8,once,TRBJ2-2,.,TGTGCCAGCAGCCCCCGGGAAACCGGGGAGCTGTTTTTT,CASSPRETGELFF
TRBV7-2,.,TRBJ2-1,TRBD2,TGTGCCAGCAAACCAGATAGAGCGGGGAACAATGAGCAGTTCTTC,CASKPDRAGNNEQFF
TRBV4-3,.,TRBJ2-7,TRBD1,TGCGCCAGCAGCCAAACACAGGGGTACGAGCAGTACTTC,CASSQTQGYEQYF
TRBV19,.,TRBJ2-1,.,TGTGCCAGTAGTGGGGCGAGGGAGCAGTTCTTC,CASSGAREQFF
TRBV5-6,.,TRBJ2-7,.,TGTGCCAGCAGCTTGAGGGGCCCCGGCTCCTACGAGCAGTACTTC,CASSLRGPGSYEQYF
TRBV5-1,.,TRBJ2-5,.,TGCGCCAGCAGCTTGGGAACAGGAAAGGGGACCCAGTACTTC,CASSLGTGKGTQYF
TRBV6-5,once,TRBJ1-5,TRBD1,TGTGCCAGCAGTTACGGACAGGGTTTTCAGCCCCAGCATTTT,CASSYGQGFQPQHF
TRBV4-1,.,TRBJ2-1,TRBD2,TGCGCCAGCAGCCAAGCGGGGGGGGCCCCCAATGAGCAGTTCTTC,CASSQAGGAPNEQFF
TRBV19,.,TRBJ2-7,TRBD2,TGTGCCAGTAAAAACGATATAGCGGGAGACGACACGAGGTACTTC,CASKNDIAGDDTRYF
TRBV6-5,.,TRBJ2-7,.,TGTGCCAGCAGCGTAATCGACAGCTCCTACGAGCAGTACTTC,CASSVIDSSYEQYF
TRBV28,.,TRBJ2-7,TRBD2,TGTGCCAGCCCCGGACTAGCGGGAGTCCTCCTATCCTACGAGCAGTACTTC,CASPGLAGVLLSYEQYF